These T cell receptor beta chains were read from a single sample in a study of blood T cell repertoires in COVID-19. Produced via immunoSEQ multiplex PCR; TCRdb's table is partial and in-frame only. The data hold roughly 300,000 clones, with over 75% observed a single time. Sequenced: PBMCs or T cells enriched from blood (not recorded which). Receptors originate from a man between 25 and 39 years old who had recovered from COVID-19. Both conserved end residues are part of each CDR3. Fields, in order: D gene, V gene, J gene, clone size, CDR3 DNA, CDR3 protein. A D gene is named only where the DNA matches it firmly. Where a row states a size, it is once, few, many or the class of an expanded clone; other rows omit it.

TRBD2	TRBV13	TRBJ2-3	-	TGTGCCAGCAGCTTAGCTACTAGCGGGAGTCCCACAGATACGCAGTATTTT	CASSLATSGSPTDTQYF
TRBD2	TRBV27	TRBJ2-1	-	TGTGCCAGCAGTATTCTGTCGACTAGCGGGATTTACAATGAGCAGTTCTTC	CASSILSTSGIYNEQFF
-	TRBV5-1	TRBJ1-2	-	TGCGCCAGCAGCTTGGAGGGGCGGCAGGGGACAAACTATGGCTACACCTTC	CASSLEGRQGTNYGYTF
TRBD2	TRBV9	TRBJ2-2	few	TGTGCCAGCAGCGTAGTAGCGGGGGGCGTAAACACCGGGGAGCTGTTTTTT	CASSVVAGGVNTGELFF
-	TRBV3-1/TRBV3-2	TRBJ1-4	-	TGTGCCAGCAGCAGACGCGGACAGTTGGAAAAACTGTTTTTT	CASSRRGQLEKLFF
TRBD2	TRBV28	TRBJ2-7	-	TGTGCCAGCAGTCCGATTCCTAGTCTAGCGGCAGTCCACTTC	CASSPIPSLAAVHF
TRBD1	TRBV12-5	TRBJ1-1	few	TGTGCTAGTGGTTTGGCAAACAGGGGTAACACTGAAGCTTTCTTT	CASGLANRGNTEAFF
TRBD1	TRBV5-1	TRBJ2-3	-	TGCGCCAGCACCTCCTCTCCGGGACAGGCCGTGGATACGCAGTATTTT	CASTSSPGQAVDTQYF
TRBD1	TRBV28	TRBJ2-2	once	TGTGCCAGCAGTTTTATAATCCTAGGACAGGGAAATTCGGAGCTGTTTTTT	CASSFIILGQGNSELFF
-	TRBV7-9	TRBJ1-2	-	TGTGCCAGCAGCTTAGAAGGGGCCCCTAACTATGGCTACACCTTC	CASSLEGAPNYGYTF
-	TRBV4-2	TRBJ1-5	-	TGTGCCAGCAGCCAGGAGAGTATGAGCCGAGAAGGAGGTATTAGTCAGCCCCAGCATTTT	CASSQESMSREGGISQPQHF
-	TRBV6-1	TRBJ1-3	once	TGTGCCAGCAGTGATGGTCATAGCTCTGGAAACACCATATATTTT	CASSDGHSSGNTIYF
TRBD2	TRBV23-1	TRBJ2-2	-	TGCGCCAGCAGTTTAGCGGGGAAGGGTGGGGAGCTGTTTTTT	CASSLAGKGGELFF
-	TRBV5-6	TRBJ1-2	-	TGTGCCAGCAGCTTGGCGGGTGGCTACACCTTC	CASSLAGGYTF
TRBD1	TRBV5-1	TRBJ2-5	-	TGCGCCAGCAGCTTAGGACAGGGAGTTTCAGAGACCCAGTACTTC	CASSLGQGVSETQYF
TRBD2	TRBV2	TRBJ2-7	-	TGTGCCAGCAAGAGCGGGAGGGCCGCCTACGAGCAGTACTTC	CASKSGRAAYEQYF
-	TRBV3-1/TRBV3-2	TRBJ1-4	-	TGTGCCAGCAGCCCCCCTGATGAAAAACTGTTTTTT	CASSPPDEKLFF
TRBD1	TRBV5-1	TRBJ1-4	-	TGCGCCAGCAGCTTACTGCCGGGACAGGCTAATGAAAAACTGTTTTTT	CASSLLPGQANEKLFF
TRBD2	TRBV7-2	TRBJ2-3	-	TGTGCCAGCAGCTCACCCGGGACTAGCGGCACAGATACGCAGTATTTT	CASSSPGTSGTDTQYF
-	TRBV19	TRBJ1-1	many	TGTGCCAGTAGTACGGGGTATGGAATGGACACTGAAGCTTTCTTT	CASSTGYGMDTEAFF
-	TRBV25-1	TRBJ1-2	once	TGTGCCAGCAGTGAATGGGGGCAGGCGGAGGGCTACACCTTC	CASSEWGQAEGYTF
TRBD2	TRBV28	TRBJ2-2	-	TGTGCCAGCAGTCTCCTAGCGGGGCGAAACGCCGGGGAGCTGTTTTTT	CASSLLAGRNAGELFF
-	TRBV5-1	TRBJ2-3	-	TGCGCCAGCAGTGAGGGGGTATCTGGCACAGATACGCAGTATTTT	CASSEGVSGTDTQYF
TRBD1	TRBV18	TRBJ1-5	-	TGTGCCAGCTCCCCAGGACAGGCAAGCAATCAGCCCCAGCATTTT	CASSPGQASNQPQHF
-	TRBV30	TRBJ1-5	few	TGTGCCTGGAGTACCGGGGTGAGCAATCAGCCCCAGCATTTT	CAWSTGVSNQPQHF
TRBD2	TRBV11-2	TRBJ2-5	-	TGTGCCAGCAGCTTGGGGGGGGGCCAAGAGACCCAGTACTTC	CASSLGGGQETQYF
-	TRBV2	TRBJ1-5	-	TGTGCCAGCAAAGGGCAGGGTTATAGCAATCAGCCCCAGCATTTT	CASKGQGYSNQPQHF
-	TRBV28	TRBJ2-7	-	TGTGCCAGCAGTTTGGGGGGGGGCAGGTCCTACGAGCAGTACTTC	CASSLGGGRSYEQYF
-	TRBV30	TRBJ1-6	-	TGTGCCTGGAGTAAAGGCGGGCAGAACTATAATTCACCCCTCCACTTT	CAWSKGGQNYNSPLHF
-	TRBV11-3	TRBJ2-2	-	TGTGCCAGCAGCTCCGGAGGGCCCCGGGAGCTGTTTTTT	CASSSGGPRELFF
-	TRBV5-6	TRBJ1-5	-	TGTGCCAGCAGCTTGTCCCCAGGTCAGCCCCAGCATTTT	CASSLSPGQPQHF
TRBD1	TRBV19	TRBJ1-2	-	TGTGCCAGTAATCCGAGGGGACAGGCAAACTATGGCTACACCTTC	CASNPRGQANYGYTF
-	TRBV12-3/TRBV12-4	TRBJ1-6	once	TGTGCCAGCAGTCGGTCTTTTAGTTCACCCCTCCACTTT	CASSRSFSSPLHF
TRBD2	TRBV29-1	TRBJ2-7	-	TGCAGCGCCCAGCGAGGACTAGACTCCTACGAGCAGTACTTC	CSAQRGLDSYEQYF
TRBD2	TRBV23-1	TRBJ2-2	-	TGCGCCAGCAGTCAATCGGGGCTAGCGGGGGGAGGCTACACCGGGGAGCTGTTTTTT	CASSQSGLAGGGYTGELFF
-	TRBV7-9	TRBJ2-1	few	TGTGCCAGCAGCCCTAGGTGGGGGCCGAGCAATGAGCAGTTCTTC	CASSPRWGPSNEQFF
TRBD2	TRBV4-2	TRBJ2-7	-	TGTGCCAGCAGCCAAGGGACCGGACTAGGGTACGAGCAGTACTTC	CASSQGTGLGYEQYF
-	TRBV5-1	TRBJ2-7	-	TGCGCCAGCAACTCCCCCGCCCGTTACCCAGCAACAGGTTACCAGAAGTACTTC	CASNSPARYPATGYQKYF
-	TRBV14	TRBJ1-6	-	TGTGCCAGCAGCCGCATAGGGAGGGCGAATTCACCCCTCCACTTT	CASSRIGRANSPLHF
TRBD1	TRBV19	TRBJ2-1	-	TGTGCCAGTAGGACCGGACAGGGATCCTACAATGAGCAGTTCTTC	CASRTGQGSYNEQFF
TRBD2	TRBV5-1	TRBJ2-5	-	TGCGCCAGCAGCGGAGGACTAGCGGGGGGGCCGGGTGAGACCCAGTACTTC	CASSGGLAGGPGETQYF
-	TRBV10-2	TRBJ2-1	once	TGCGCCAGCAGTGAGTCCGGGCTAGCGCGACCAGTGGGGAATGAGCAGTTCTTC	CASSESGLARPVGNEQFF
-	TRBV5-1	TRBJ2-3	-	TGCGCCAGCAGCTTGGCCGGCACAGATACGCAGTATTTT	CASSLAGTDTQYF
-	TRBV25-1	TRBJ2-7	-	TGTGCCAGCACAGGGTCGGGTAGCTACGAGCAGTACTTC	CASTGSGSYEQYF
TRBD1	TRBV28	TRBJ1-4	-	TGTGCCAGCAGTTCTACGGGACAGGGAGAAGAAAAACTGTTTTTT	CASSSTGQGEEKLFF
-	TRBV10-3	TRBJ1-1	-	TGTGCCATCAGTGAGAATTCAGGAAATACTGAAGCTTTCTTT	CAISENSGNTEAFF
-	TRBV5-6	TRBJ2-7	-	TGTGCCAGCAGCTATGACAGGCAGAATCTCTACGAGCAGTACTTC	CASSYDRQNLYEQYF
TRBD2	TRBV4-1	TRBJ2-1	-	TGCGCCAGCAGCCACCCCCTAGCGGGAGAGATACATGAGCAGTTCTTC	CASSHPLAGEIHEQFF
TRBD1	TRBV7-2	TRBJ2-7	-	TGTGCCAGCAGCTGGGGACAGGGGGCCTACGAGCAGTACTTC	CASSWGQGAYEQYF
-	TRBV5-1	TRBJ2-5	-	TGCGCCAGCAGCTTGCTAGGACAGTACCAAGAGACCCAGTACTTC	CASSLLGQYQETQYF
TRBD1	TRBV25-1	TRBJ1-1	-	TGTGCCAGCCGGAACACAGGGGCGGACGCTCTTGAAGCTTTCTTT	CASRNTGADALEAFF
-	TRBV2	TRBJ2-2	few	TGTGCCAGCAGCCGGACAGATAACACCGGGGAGCTGTTTTTT	CASSRTDNTGELFF
TRBD1	TRBV7-9	TRBJ1-2	-	TGTGCCAGCAGCCGGGGACAGTATTATGGCTACACCTTC	CASSRGQYYGYTF
TRBD1	TRBV27	TRBJ2-1	-	TGTGCCAGCAGTTTATCTTCCCCGGGACAGGGGGTCAATAATGAGCAGTTCTTC	CASSLSSPGQGVNNEQFF
TRBD1	TRBV27	TRBJ2-7	-	TGTGCCAGCAGGAAGGGACAGGGTCTTCCCTACGAGCAGTACTTC	CASRKGQGLPYEQYF
-	TRBV24-1	TRBJ2-1	-	TGTGCCACCAGTGAGAGTGTTTGGAATGAGCAGTTCTTC	CATSESVWNEQFF
TRBD1	TRBV4-2	TRBJ1-6	few	TGTGCCAGCGGGACCCAGGGACAGGGGGAAGGGTCACCCCTCCACTTT	CASGTQGQGEGSPLHF
-	TRBV28	TRBJ1-6	-	TGTGCCACCAGAGACAGTCATAATTCACCCCTCCACTTT	CATRDSHNSPLHF
TRBD1	TRBV7-2	TRBJ1-3	-	TGTGCCAGCAGCTCGGACAGGGGGAACACCATATATTTT	CASSSDRGNTIYF